The rows below give T cell receptor beta chains drawn from one sample of a study of cytomegalovirus exposure and HLA in healthy donors. Only in-frame clones appear in the TCRdb table, and some are missing; sequencing was by immunoSEQ multiplex PCR. The data show about 280,000 clones, with 88% seen just once and approximately 0.94% held by the top ten. The sample was PBMCs. These receptors all come from a woman between 18 and 29 years old in good health and CMV-seronegative. Each CDR3 is given with its conserved first and last residue. The order of the fields is J gene, clone size, CDR3 length, V gene, D gene, CDR3 DNA, CDR3 protein. D genes are given only for firm matches. Clone size is not always given. Where it is, it says once, few, many or a class for expanded clones.

J gene: TRBJ1-1
clone size: .
CDR3 length: 15
V gene: TRBV5-6
D gene: .
CDR3 DNA: TGTGCCAGCAGCTGGGGAGGGCCCCAAAGGGCTGAAGCTTTCTTT
CDR3 protein: CASSWGGPQRAEAFF

J gene: TRBJ1-2
clone size: .
CDR3 length: 15
V gene: TRBV9
D gene: TRBD1
CDR3 DNA: TGTGCCAGCAGCGTACAACAGGGGGCTTACTATGGCTACACCTTC
CDR3 protein: CASSVQQGAYYGYTF

J gene: TRBJ2-1
clone size: .
CDR3 length: 16
V gene: TRBV9
D gene: TRBD2
CDR3 DNA: TGTGCCAGCAGCGTTAGCGGGGGGGAGTCCGACAATGAGCAGTTCTTC
CDR3 protein: CASSVSGGESDNEQFF

J gene: TRBJ2-7
clone size: .
CDR3 length: 18
V gene: TRBV25-1
D gene: TRBD1
CDR3 DNA: TGTGCCAGCAGTGCGACAGGGCGTGATCAGCGGCTCTCCTACGAGCAGTACTTC
CDR3 protein: CASSATGRDQRLSYEQYF

J gene: TRBJ2-1
clone size: .
CDR3 length: 16
V gene: TRBV7-2
D gene: TRBD2
CDR3 DNA: TGTGCCAGCAGCCCCCCCGCGGGGGAGGGCCACAATGAGCAGTTCTTC
CDR3 protein: CASSPPAGEGHNEQFF

J gene: TRBJ2-1
clone size: .
CDR3 length: 16
V gene: TRBV7-2
D gene: TRBD2
CDR3 DNA: TGTGCCAGCAGCTTAGCACCGGGAGGGAGCTACAATGAGCAGTTCTTC
CDR3 protein: CASSLAPGGSYNEQFF

J gene: TRBJ1-1
clone size: .
CDR3 length: 13
V gene: TRBV10-3
D gene: .
CDR3 DNA: TGTGCCATCAAAACAGGACAGTTCACTGAAGCTTTCTTT
CDR3 protein: CAIKTGQFTEAFF

J gene: TRBJ1-1
clone size: .
CDR3 length: 11
V gene: TRBV6-5
D gene: .
CDR3 DNA: TGTGCCAACGATCAGGGTTCTGAAGCTTTCTTT
CDR3 protein: CANDQGSEAFF

J gene: TRBJ2-7
clone size: .
CDR3 length: 12
V gene: TRBV28
D gene: .
CDR3 DNA: TGTGCCAGCAGCCTGGTAGTTTACGAGCAGTACTTC
CDR3 protein: CASSLVVYEQYF

J gene: TRBJ1-1
clone size: once
CDR3 length: 13
V gene: TRBV5-6
D gene: .
CDR3 DNA: TGTGCCAGCACCCTGCAGGCAAACACTGAAGCTTTCTTT
CDR3 protein: CASTLQANTEAFF

J gene: TRBJ1-4
clone size: .
CDR3 length: 14
V gene: TRBV19
D gene: .
CDR3 DNA: TGTGCCAGTAGTCGGCAGGGCATGGGTGAAAAACTGTTTTTT
CDR3 protein: CASSRQGMGEKLFF

J gene: TRBJ2-1
clone size: .
CDR3 length: 17
V gene: TRBV4-1
D gene: .
CDR3 DNA: TGCGCCAGCAGCCAAGAGCTTAGCGGGAAGGGGGCCAATGAGCAGTTCTTC
CDR3 protein: CASSQELSGKGANEQFF

J gene: TRBJ2-4
clone size: .
CDR3 length: 16
V gene: TRBV18
D gene: TRBD2
CDR3 DNA: TGTGCCAGCTCACCCCCTAGCGGCCTAGCCAAAAACATTCAGTACTTC
CDR3 protein: CASSPPSGLAKNIQYF

J gene: TRBJ1-2
clone size: .
CDR3 length: 13
V gene: TRBV6-5
D gene: .
CDR3 DNA: TGTGCCAGCAGTTACTCGAACGAGAGGCCCTTCACCTTC
CDR3 protein: CASSYSNERPFTF

J gene: TRBJ2-1
clone size: .
CDR3 length: 15
V gene: TRBV2
D gene: TRBD2
CDR3 DNA: TGTGCCAGCAGCGTAGGACTAGCGGGAGTAAATGAGCAGTTCTTC
CDR3 protein: CASSVGLAGVNEQFF

J gene: TRBJ1-2
clone size: few
CDR3 length: 12
V gene: TRBV29-1
D gene: TRBD1
CDR3 DNA: TGCAGCGTTAGGGACAGTAACTATGGCTACACCTTC
CDR3 protein: CSVRDSNYGYTF

J gene: TRBJ2-7
clone size: .
CDR3 length: 15
V gene: TRBV11-2
D gene: TRBD1
CDR3 DNA: TGTGCCAGCAGCCAGGACAGGGTTTCTTCCTACGAGCAGTACTTC
CDR3 protein: CASSQDRVSSYEQYF

J gene: TRBJ2-3
clone size: .
CDR3 length: 11
V gene: TRBV2
D gene: .
CDR3 DNA: TGTGCCAGCAGGGAGTCAGATACGCAGTATTTT
CDR3 protein: CASRESDTQYF

J gene: TRBJ2-1
clone size: .
CDR3 length: 13
V gene: TRBV29-1
D gene: .
CDR3 DNA: TGCAGCGTTTCTCCGAGCTCCTACAATGAGCAGTTCTTC
CDR3 protein: CSVSPSSYNEQFF

J gene: TRBJ2-7
clone size: once
CDR3 length: 12
V gene: TRBV6-1
D gene: TRBD2
CDR3 DNA: TGTGCCAGCAGCCCCCCTAGCGGGACTCGTGGGTTC
CDR3 protein: CASSPPSGTRGF

J gene: TRBJ1-2
clone size: .
CDR3 length: 15
V gene: TRBV5-4
D gene: TRBD1
CDR3 DNA: TGTGCCAGCAGCTTGGGGGGCAGGGGGTCTCGTGGCTACACCTTC
CDR3 protein: CASSLGGRGSRGYTF

J gene: TRBJ1-5
clone size: .
CDR3 length: 16
V gene: TRBV7-2
D gene: .
CDR3 DNA: TGTGCCAGCAGCCGAGTGGGACTAAGTAGCAATCAGCCCCAGCATTTT
CDR3 protein: CASSRVGLSSNQPQHF

J gene: TRBJ2-7
clone size: .
CDR3 length: 14
V gene: TRBV5-6
D gene: .
CDR3 DNA: TGTGCCAGCAGCTTAGCAGGGGCGGGCTACGAGCAGTACTTC
CDR3 protein: CASSLAGAGYEQYF

J gene: TRBJ2-1
clone size: .
CDR3 length: 19
V gene: TRBV9
D gene: TRBD2
CDR3 DNA: TGTGCCAGCAGCCCCGAGGGACTAGCGGGAACAAGCTCCTACAATGAGCAGTTCTTC
CDR3 protein: CASSPEGLAGTSSYNEQFF

J gene: TRBJ1-1
clone size: .
CDR3 length: 16
V gene: TRBV29-1
D gene: .
CDR3 DNA: TGCAGCGTTGCCACCCGAGTTGGCGCGGTGAACACTGAAGCTTTCTTT
CDR3 protein: CSVATRVGAVNTEAFF

J gene: TRBJ1-2
clone size: .
CDR3 length: 13
V gene: TRBV29-1
D gene: .
CDR3 DNA: TGCAGCGTTGGGGGGCTAATGATCTCTGGCTACACCTTC
CDR3 protein: CSVGGLMISGYTF

J gene: TRBJ1-2
clone size: .
CDR3 length: 15
V gene: TRBV6-4
D gene: .
CDR3 DNA: TGTGCCAGCAGCGTGCAGTTGGGGAGTCGGTATGGCTACACCTTC
CDR3 protein: CASSVQLGSRYGYTF

J gene: TRBJ2-7
clone size: .
CDR3 length: 13
V gene: TRBV9
D gene: TRBD1
CDR3 DNA: TGTGCCAGCAGCTCCCGGGACAGCTACGAGCAGTACTTC
CDR3 protein: CASSSRDSYEQYF

J gene: TRBJ2-1
clone size: .
CDR3 length: 14
V gene: TRBV5-6
D gene: .
CDR3 DNA: TGTGCCAGCAGCTATACAGATAACTACAATGAGCAGTTCTTC
CDR3 protein: CASSYTDNYNEQFF

J gene: TRBJ2-7
clone size: .
CDR3 length: 15
V gene: TRBV5-1
D gene: TRBD2
CDR3 DNA: TGCGCCAGCAGCGCTGGACTAGCGGGAGTTGGTGAGCAGTACTTC
CDR3 protein: CASSAGLAGVGEQYF

J gene: TRBJ2-3
clone size: .
CDR3 length: 16
V gene: TRBV7-5
D gene: .
CDR3 DNA: TGTGTCAGAACCCCCTCACAGCGGTCCCGAGAAGATACGCAGTATTTT
CDR3 protein: CVRTPSQRSREDTQYF

J gene: TRBJ2-7
clone size: once
CDR3 length: 13
V gene: TRBV6-6
D gene: .
CDR3 DNA: TGTGCCAGCAGGCTACCCGCAGGGGACGAGCAGTACTTC
CDR3 protein: CASRLPAGDEQYF